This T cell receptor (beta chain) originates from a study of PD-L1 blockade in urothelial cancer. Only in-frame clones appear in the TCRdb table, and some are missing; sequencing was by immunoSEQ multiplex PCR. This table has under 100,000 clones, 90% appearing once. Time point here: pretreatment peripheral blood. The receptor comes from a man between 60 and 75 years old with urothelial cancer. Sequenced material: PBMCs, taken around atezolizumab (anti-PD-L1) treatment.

CDR3 sequence: CASSVTGVGTEAFF. The CDR3 region has the DNA TGTGCCAGCAGCGTAACAGGGGTGGGCACTGAAGCTTTCTTT. This chain links TRBV11-2 with TRBJ1-1, with TRBD1 identical over 7 bases. V was clipped by 5 bases and J by 4 bases; unmatched bases: 7. This CDR3 is 14 amino acids long. CDR1 is SGHAT, CDR2 FQNNGV, per germline. Full variable domain (outside the CDR3, taken from reference TRBV11-2 and TRBJ1-1): EAGVAQSPRYKIIEKRQSVAFWCNPISGHATLYWYQQILGQGPKLLIQFQNNGVVDDSQLPKDRFSAERLKGVDSTLKIQPAKLEDSAVYLCASSVTGVGTEAFFGQGTRLTVV.